What follows are 28 T cell receptor beta chains derived from one specimen sequenced in a study of blood T cell repertoires in COVID-19. TCRdb's copy holds only in-frame clones and misses some; the assay was immunoSEQ multiplex PCR. This table holds tens of thousands of clones, roughly nine tenths found once. The sample was peripheral blood. Receptors were obtained from a human donor with active COVID-19. The donor label of this sample is uncertain.

This clone was seen more than once but under ten times. The chain recombines TRBV27 with TRBJ1-4, with TRBD1 as a possible D gene (6 bases). Germline-derived CDR1 and CDR2 are MNHEY and SMNVEV (reference sequence). The CDR3 consists of 14 residues. The germline V and J ends were trimmed by 3 bases and 3 bases, with 8 bases remaining between them. CDR3 protein: CASSLGASNEKLFF. CDR3 DNA: TGTGCCAGCAGTTTGGGGGCATCTAATGAAAAACTGTTTTTT.

The chain has TRBV6-5 and TRBJ2-1, with D maybe TRBD1 (5 bases). This CDR3 spans 14 amino acids. Germline loops: CDR1 MNHEY, CDR2 SVGAGI. Deletions cut 5 bases from V and 4 bases from J, with 12 bases between. This chain's CDR3 is CASSLGQGYNEQFF. The CDR3 DNA sequence: TGTGCCAGCAGTCTTGGGCAGGGATACAATGAGCAGTTCTTC.

This clone was detected only once. The chain is built from TRBV18 and TRBJ2-2; 9 bases align to TRBD2. This CDR3 has 16 amino acids. V gave up 3 bases and J gave up 7 bases; unmatched junction bases: 9. Germline V gene data show CDR1 as KGHSH and CDR2 as LQKENI. The CDR3: CASSPSASGTGGELFF. The CDR3 bases are TGTGCCAGCTCACCGTCTGCTAGCGGGACGGGCGGGGAGCTGTTTTTT.

This chain connects TRBV4-1 to TRBJ2-1; 8 positions agree with TRBD2. The trim removed 7 bases at V and 2 bases at J, leaving 4 bases unmatched. The CDR3 totals 14 residues. The germline V gene has CDR1 MGHRA and CDR2 YSYEKL. The CDR3 region has the DNA TGCGCCAGCACCCCGGGACTAGCCTACAATGAGCAGTTCTTC. Translation: CASTPGLAYNEQFF.

The chain combines TRBV7-3 with TRBJ2-7; TRBD1 matches at 7 bases. Germline CDR1 is SGHTA and CDR2 is FQGTGA. CDR3 length: 15 residues. CDR3 region: CANATGESITYEQYF. CDR3 DNA sequence: TGTGCTAACGCAACAGGGGAAAGCATTACATACGAGCAGTACTTC.

The CDR3, as DNA: TGTGCCAGCAGCCCCGGAGTGAGGCAAGAGACCCAGTACTTC. Amino acid sequence: CASSPGVRQETQYF. V and J are TRBV5-5 and TRBJ2-5; D is undetermined. There are 14 residues in the CDR3. Germline V CDR1 and CDR2: SGHKS, YYEKEE (reference sequence). V was pared by 4 bases and J by 2 bases, with 12 bases between. Combining the CDR3 with reference TRBV5-5 and TRBJ2-5 gives the whole variable domain DAGVTQSPTHLIKTRGQQVTLRCSPISGHKSVSWYQQVLGQGPQFIFQYYEKEERGRGNFPDRFSARQFPNYSSELNVNALLLGDSALYLCASSPGVRQETQYFGPGTRLLVL.

The V and J genes are TRBV5-1 and TRBJ2-4; tentatively, D is TRBD2 (5 bases). V shed 1 base and J shed 8 bases, with 13 bases lying between them. The germline gives CDR1 SGHRS, CDR2 YFSETQ. The CDR3 contains 14 residues. The CDR3: CASSLRGIVDIQYF. For the CDR3, the DNA is TGCGCCAGCAGCTTGCGGGGAATTGTGGACATTCAGTACTTC.

The gene calls are TRBV6-5 and TRBJ1-5, with 9 bases aligning to TRBD1. Trimming at V came to 6 bases and at J to 3 bases, leaving 6 bases not matched to a gene. The CDR3 has 15 residues. CDR1 is MNHEY and CDR2 is SVGAGI in the germline V gene. CDR3 DNA sequence: TGTGCCAGCAGCAGGGGACAGGGCTACAATCAGCCCCAGCATTTT. It specifies CASSRGQGYNQPQHF.

The chain has TRBV6-5 and TRBJ1-2; tentative D call: TRBD1 (6 bases). The V gene's germline CDR1 is MNHEY and CDR2 SVGAGI. CDR3 length: 13 amino acids. The germline V and J ends were trimmed by 6 bases and 7 bases, with 15 bases remaining between them. The CDR3 bases are TGTGCCAGCAGCCCAACACAGGGATCTGGCTACACCTTC. Its protein product is CASSPTQGSGYTF.

The chain carries TRBV4-3 and TRBJ2-5, with D maybe TRBD2 (6 bases). V was shortened by 2 bases and J by 5 bases, with 12 bases between the two germline ends. Looked up from germline, CDR1 is LGHNA and CDR2 is YSLEER. The CDR3 consists of 14 residues. This CDR3 reads CASSQRAGGETQYF. In DNA form, the CDR3 reads TGCGCCAGCAGCCAACGAGCAGGAGGGGAGACCCAGTACTTC.

This chain connects TRBV7-2 to TRBJ2-7; 8 bases are shared with TRBD1. With 6 bases clipped from V and 7 bases from J, the junction kept 11 bases outside the gene matches. This CDR3 has 14 residues. CDR1 and CDR2 (germline): SGHTA, FQGNSA. The CDR3 DNA sequence: TGTGCCAGCAGGCTCCCAGGGGGCCTTCGTGAGCAGTACTTC. This gives the protein CASRLPGGLREQYF.

The V call is TRBV5-1, the J call TRBJ2-3, with TRBD2 identical over 11 bases. V shed 0 bases, J shed 0 bases, and the junction held 6 bases outside the gene matches. Germline CDR1 and CDR2: SGHRS and YFSETQ. The CDR3 consists of 18 residues. The CDR3 coding sequence is TGCGCCAGCAGCTTGGGTAGCGGGAGGGGGAGAAGCACAGATACGCAGTATTTT. Translating it yields CASSLGSGRGRSTDTQYF.

The V and J genes are TRBV5-5 and TRBJ2-4; D gene ambiguous. Germline values: CDR1 SGHKS, CDR2 YYEKEE (reference sequence). There are 17 residues in the CDR3. Trimming took 0 bases from V and 0 from J, leaving 13 bases between them. In DNA, the CDR3 is TGTGCCAGCAGCTTGGATGTGGCTGCCCTAGCCAAAAACATTCAGTACTTC. Translation gives CASSLDVAALAKNIQYF.

This chain uses TRBV2 with TRBJ2-7; 10 bases fit TRBD2. CDR1 and CDR2 from the germline V gene are SNHLY and FYNNEI. The CDR3 is 13 amino acids. V lost 5 bases, J lost 6 bases, and 4 bases stayed unmatched. The CDR3 region has the DNA TGTGCCAGCAGTCCCGGGACTAGCGTCGAGCAGTACTTC. Protein sequence: CASSPGTSVEQYF.

The gene calls are TRBV4-1 and TRBJ2-3, with D tentatively TRBD1 (5 bases). Trimming stripped 3 bases from V and 6 bases from J, with 10 bases between. CDR1 is MGHRA and CDR2 is YSYEKL in the germline V gene. The length of the CDR3 is 13 residues. CDR3 sequence: CASSHPGADTQYF. CDR3 bases: TGCGCCAGCAGCCATCCTGGGGCGGATACGCAGTATTTT.

A note on this clone: Without the conserved terminal phenylalanine or tryptophan, this CDR3 likely stems from a read error. The limits of the CDR3 on the DNA are not certain, so only TCRdb's listed CDR3 is given. The V call is TRBV9, the J call TRBJ2-6; the table's D call, TRBD1, has no DNA check behind it. The germline gives CDR1 SGDLS, CDR2 YYNGEE. The CDR3 is 10 residues long, counting both termini. The CDR3: CASSARTGAR.

The chain has TRBV5-1 and TRBJ1-1; unclear D gene. The CDR3 length is 18 residues. Germline V gene data show CDR1 as SGHRS and CDR2 as YFSETQ. The V end was cut by 1 base, the J end by 0 bases, with 19 bases between. CDR3 coding DNA: TGCGCCAGCAGCTTGTCATTCGGCGGTAGAATAATGAACACTGAAGCTTTCTTT. The encoded protein is CASSLSFGGRIMNTEAFF. Looking up the rest from reference TRBV5-1 and TRBJ1-1 gives the full variable domain: KAGVTQTPRYLIKTRGQQVTLSCSPISGHRSVSWYQQTPGQGLQFLFEYFSETQRNKGNFPGRFSGRQFSNSRSEMNVSTLELGDSALYLCASSLSFGGRIMNTEAFFGQGTRLTVV.

This chain joins TRBV7-2 and TRBJ2-1; 12 bases are shared with TRBD2. V dropped 5 bases and J dropped 4; count of bases not matched to a gene: 3. This CDR3 contains 15 residues. Germline assignment: CDR1 SGHTA and CDR2 FQGNSA. CDR3 in DNA: TGTGCCAGCAGCCCTAGCGGGGGGGTATACAATGAGCAGTTCTTC. Protein sequence: CASSPSGGVYNEQFF.

About this clone: Mismatch with germline at one junction end may stem from a read error. V gene TRBV7-7 combines with J gene TRBJ2-2, with a tentative D call TRBD2 (5 bases). This CDR3 region has 13 residues. Germline CDR1 and CDR2: SSHAT and FNYEAQ (reference sequence). The CDR3 DNA sequence: TGTGCTAGCAGCTTAGCCGCGGGCGGGGAGCTGTTTTTT. Protein: CASSLAAGGELFF.

The rearrangement uses TRBV28 and TRBJ2-7, with a possible D match to TRBD1 (5 bases). Germline V CDR1 and CDR2: MDHEN, SYDVKM. V dropped 7 bases and J dropped 6 bases, with 13 bases sitting between them. This CDR3 has 12 amino acids. CDR3 sequence (DNA): TGTGCCAGCACCAGGGTTTCGGGCGAGCAGTACTTC. Translated, it gives CASTRVSGEQYF.

This clone has only one observation. The rearrangement joins TRBV6-6 to TRBJ1-5; the match to TRBD1 covers 11 bases. CDR3 length: 15 amino acids. The V gene's germline CDR1 is MNHNY and CDR2 SVGAGI (reference sequence). Unmatched junction bases numbered 4, after V lost 5 bases and J lost 4 bases. The CDR3: CASSLGQGANQPQHF. Here the CDR3 DNA reads TGTGCCAGCAGTCTCGGACAGGGGGCAAATCAGCCCCAGCATTTT.

The gene calls are TRBV29-1 and TRBJ2-5; D is uncertain. The CDR3 covers 12 residues. Germline V CDR1 and CDR2: SQVTM, ANQGSEA. The V gene lost 4 bases and the J gene lost 4 bases, with 10 bases spanning the gap. CDR3 in amino acids: CSVGPPGETQYF. For the CDR3, the DNA is TGCAGCGTTGGGCCCCCGGGAGAGACCCAGTACTTC.

The V call is TRBV28, the J call TRBJ2-1, with 10 bases matching TRBD2. This CDR3 has 17 residues. V shed 2 bases and J 4 bases; nucleotides not matched to a gene: 8. Per the germline V gene, CDR1 is MDHEN and CDR2 is SYDVKM. The chain's CDR3 is CASSLPLLAGLYNEQFF. The CDR3 DNA reads as TGTGCCAGCAGTTTACCCCTACTAGCGGGACTGTACAATGAGCAGTTCTTC.

The genes are TRBV7-2 and TRBJ1-4; possibly TRBD1 for D (6 bases). Germline V CDR1 and CDR2: SGHTA, FQGNSA. V lost 1 base and J lost 0, with 12 bases in between. The CDR3 has 17 residues. The CDR3 coding sequence is TGTGCCAGCAGCTTAGGTCAGGGGACCGCAACTAATGAAAAACTGTTTTTT. It translates to CASSLGQGTATNEKLFF. Together with reference TRBV7-2 and TRBJ1-4, the CDR3 gives the full variable domain: GAGVSQSPSNKVTEKGKDVELRCDPISGHTALYWYRQSLGQGLEFLIYFQGNSAPDKSGLPSDRFSAERTGGSVSTLTIQRTQQEDSAVYLCASSLGQGTATNEKLFFGSGTQLSVL.

CDR3 DNA: TGTGCCAGCAGCGTAGCCGAGGGGAGGGGTGAAAAACTGTTTTTT. The encoded protein is CASSVAEGRGEKLFF. This chain uses TRBV9 with TRBJ1-4, with a possible D match to TRBD1 (5 bases). Trimming took off 0 bases at V and 7 bases at J, with 13 bases between the two ends. The length of the CDR3 is 15 residues. In germline, CDR1 is SGDLS, CDR2 YYNGEE.

CDR3 bases: TGTGCCAGCAGCCAAGGGGCAGGTGGCTATGGCTACACCTTC. As protein: CASSQGAGGYGYTF. V gene TRBV9 combines with J gene TRBJ1-2; tentatively, D is TRBD1 (5 bases). CDR1 SGDLS and CDR2 YYNGEE come from the germline V gene. CDR3 size: 14 residues. Trimming took off 4 bases at V and 4 bases at J, with 14 bases between the two ends.

The chain recombines TRBV5-1 with TRBJ2-5; the D is unclear. The CDR3 consists of 13 residues. V was trimmed by 1 base and J by 2 bases, leaving 6 bases between them. In germline, CDR1 is SGHRS, CDR2 YFSETQ. For the CDR3, the DNA is TGCGCCAGCAGCTTGCTCGGGCAAGAGACCCAGTACTTC. Protein: CASSLLGQETQYF.

The V call is TRBV6-2 or TRBV6-3, the J call TRBJ2-7, with D hard to call. Germline V gene lookup returns CDR1 MNHEY and CDR2 SVGEGT. With 0 bases removed from V and 2 bases from J, the gap between germline ends came to 8 bases. This CDR3 is built from 14 residues. CDR3 in amino acids: CASSYSGTTYEQYF. The CDR3 DNA reads as TGTGCCAGCAGTTACTCGGGCACGACCTACGAGCAGTACTTC.